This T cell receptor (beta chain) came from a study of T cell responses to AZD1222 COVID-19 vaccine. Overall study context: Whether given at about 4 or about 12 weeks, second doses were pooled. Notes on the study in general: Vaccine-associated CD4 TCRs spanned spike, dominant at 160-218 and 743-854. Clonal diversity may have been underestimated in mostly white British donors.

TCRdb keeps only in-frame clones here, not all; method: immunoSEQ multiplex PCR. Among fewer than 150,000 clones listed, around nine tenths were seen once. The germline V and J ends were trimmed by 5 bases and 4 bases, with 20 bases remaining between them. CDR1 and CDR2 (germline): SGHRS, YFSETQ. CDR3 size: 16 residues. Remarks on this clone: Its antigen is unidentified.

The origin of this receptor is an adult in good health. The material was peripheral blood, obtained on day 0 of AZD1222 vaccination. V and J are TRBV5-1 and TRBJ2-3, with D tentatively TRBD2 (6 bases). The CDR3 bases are TGCGCCAGCAGTAATGAGAGGCGGGGTCATGCAGATACGCAGTATTTT. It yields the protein CASSNERRGHADTQYF.